This TCR beta chain was profiled in a study of blood T cell repertoires in COVID-19. On the study more broadly: COVID-19 samples collected from the United States, Italy and Spain covered acute and convalescent phases. PBMCs, B-cell-depleted T cells, or T cells provided the cDNA or gDNA that made up the material.

How the authors handled the data: Nucleated cell number was recorded as an estimate derived from reference gene primer amplification. Assay: immunoSEQ multiplex PCR; the TCRdb copy retains only in-frame clones and omits some. That table is the source of V, J and clone size, and D and trimming were worked out from the DNA. Seen here are about 330,000 clones, 70% to 90% observed once, and the top ten hold 4%. Germline CDR1 and CDR2: SEHNR and FQNEAQ (reference sequence). V was clipped by 3 bases and J by 3 bases; unmatched bases: 10. CDR3 length: 17 residues. V usage is TRBV7-9 and J usage is TRBJ2-4; TRBD2 agrees at 8 bases. The receptor was isolated from a woman aged 45-65 years with active or convalescent COVID-19. The sample consisted of peripheral blood. The CDR3 DNA is TGTGCCAGCAGCTTGTTTCGCGGGGGGAAGGTCAAAAACATTCAGTACTTC. Translated, it gives CASSLFRGGKVKNIQYF. Full variable domain (remainder filled in from reference TRBV7-9 and TRBJ2-4): DTGVSQNPRHKITKRGQNVTFRCDPISEHNRLYWYRQTLGQGPEFLTYFQNEAQLEKSRLLSDRFSAERPKGSFSTLEIQRTEQGDSAMYLCASSLFRGGKVKNIQYFGAGTRLSVL.